The 20 T cell receptor beta chains presented below share a single source sample, sequenced in a study of long-term antiretroviral therapy in people with HIV. Sequencing used immunoSEQ v3.0 at survey level. The data were produced by immunoSEQ multiplex PCR, yet TCRdb's version contains in-frame clones alone and is incomplete. The data show over 14,000 clones, over 65% seen once. This specimen consisted of unsorted PBMCs, obtained 1.3 years before starting antiretroviral therapy. These receptors were obtained from a man aged 35 to 55 with HIV.

The rearrangement links TRBV6-1 to TRBJ1-5; D ambiguous. Germline CDR1 reads MNHNS; CDR2 reads SASEGT. This CDR3 spans 14 amino acids. The V end was cut by 1 base, the J end by 6 bases, with 10 bases between. The CDR3: CASSEGGGGQPQHF. In nucleotides, the CDR3 is TGTGCCAGCAGTGAAGGAGGAGGTGGTCAGCCCCAGCATTTT.

The gene calls are TRBV29-1 and TRBJ1-1, with D maybe TRBD1 (5 bases). The CDR3 contains 13 residues. Germline V gene data show CDR1 as SQVTM and CDR2 as ANQGSEA. The V end lost 7 bases, the J end lost 5 bases, and 17 bases lay between the germline ends. The CDR3 loop reads CSAYGTAGTEAFF. In DNA, the CDR3 is TGCAGCGCCTACGGGACCGCTGGGACTGAAGCTTTCTTT.

This clone was detected only a few times. The rearrangement links TRBV7-8 to TRBJ2-5, with 9 nucleotides matching TRBD2. Germline V gene sequence: CDR1 SGHVS, CDR2 FQNEAQ. Germline trimming cut 8 bases from V and 0 bases from J; bases unmatched to any gene: 1. The CDR3 extends over 13 amino acids. The CDR3 spells CASRGGDQETQYF. The CDR3, as DNA: TGTGCCAGCCGCGGGGGGGACCAAGAGACCCAGTACTTC. The variable domain in full, with the rest retrieved from reference TRBV7-8 and TRBJ2-5, is GAGVSQSPRYKVAKRGQDVALRCDPISGHVSLFWYQQALGQGPEFLTYFQNEAQLDKSGLPSDRFFAERPEGSVSTLKIQRTQQEDSAVYLCASRGGDQETQYFGPGTRLLVL.

This sequence joins TRBV5-1 and TRBJ1-1, with no clear D. The CDR3 sequence is 14 residues long. In germline, CDR1 is SGHRS, CDR2 YFSETQ. V was cut by 0 bases and J by 5 bases, with 11 bases left in between. The CDR3 loop reads CASSLGSSNTEAFF. In DNA, the CDR3 is TGCGCCAGCAGCTTGGGCAGTTCTAATACTGAAGCTTTCTTT. Combining the CDR3 with reference TRBV5-1 and TRBJ1-1 gives the whole variable domain KAGVTQTPRYLIKTRGQQVTLSCSPISGHRSVSWYQQTPGQGLQFLFEYFSETQRNKGNFPGRFSGRQFSNSRSEMNVSTLELGDSALYLCASSLGSSNTEAFFGQGTRLTVV.

The V and J genes are TRBV10-3 and TRBJ1-1; D gene uncertain. CDR1 and CDR2 from the germline V gene are ENHRY and SYGVKD. The CDR3 totals 16 residues. Trimming pared 5 bases from V and 3 bases from J, leaving 19 bases between. The CDR3 spells CAISRIPPGTDTEAFF. The CDR3 DNA reads TGTGCCATCAGTCGGATCCCCCCGGGTACGGACACTGAAGCTTTCTTT.

This chain connects TRBV5-1 to TRBJ1-1; 7 positions agree with TRBD1. There are 18 residues in the CDR3. The V segment lost 4 bases and the J segment 1 base; nucleotides outside the gene matches: 16. CDR1 is SGHRS and CDR2 is YFSETQ in the germline V gene. CDR3 sequence reads: CASSGLPTAGQPNTEAFF. The DNA of the CDR3 is TGCGCCAGCAGCGGTTTGCCCACCGCGGGACAGCCGAACACTGAAGCTTTCTTT. The full variable domain, its missing parts supplied by reference TRBV5-1 and TRBJ1-1, is KAGVTQTPRYLIKTRGQQVTLSCSPISGHRSVSWYQQTPGQGLQFLFEYFSETQRNKGNFPGRFSGRQFSNSRSEMNVSTLELGDSALYLCASSGLPTAGQPNTEAFFGQGTRLTVV.

The rearrangement uses TRBV6-5 and TRBJ1-1; D ambiguous. The CDR3 is 14 amino acids. The germline V gene encodes CDR1 MNHEY and CDR2 SVGAGI. Trimming took 0 bases from V and 4 from J, leaving 9 bases between them. The CDR3 sequence is CASSYSTLGTEAFF. CDR3 sequence (DNA): TGTGCCAGCAGTTACTCGACTTTGGGCACTGAAGCTTTCTTT.

In this sample, this clone turned up a few times. The chain recombines TRBV9 with TRBJ1-6; the D is unclear. Germline CDR1 SGDLS, CDR2 YYNGEE. The CDR3 runs to 15 residues. The V end lost 0 bases, the J end lost 10 bases, and 14 bases lay between the germline ends. The chain's CDR3 is CASSVGASERSPLHF. CDR3 DNA sequence: TGTGCCAGCAGCGTAGGAGCATCCGAGCGATCACCCCTCCACTTT.

J is TRBJ2-7 and V is TRBV5-1, with 8 bases lining up with TRBD2. Trimming at V came to 0 bases and at J to 6 bases, leaving 5 bases not matched to a gene. Germline V gene sequence: CDR1 SGHRS, CDR2 YFSETQ. The CDR3 loop spans 14 amino acids. CDR3 coding DNA: TGCGCCAGCAGCTTGGTTGGCGGGGGGTCCGAGCAGTACTTC. Translation: CASSLVGGGSEQYF.

V gene TRBV5-1 combines with J gene TRBJ1-6, with 7 bases that match TRBD1. With V trimmed by 0 bases and J by 7 bases, 7 bases remained unmatched. This CDR3 is built from 16 residues. From germline, CDR1 is SGHRS and CDR2 YFSETQ. The CDR3 loop is CASSLGQGDMNSPLHF. CDR3 sequence (DNA): TGCGCCAGCAGCTTGGGACAGGGCGATATGAATTCACCCCTCCACTTT.

The V and J genes are TRBV6-1 and TRBJ1-6; D is unclear. CDR1 and CDR2 (germline): MNHNS, SASEGT. The CDR3 has 15 residues. V was shortened by 7 bases and J by 0 bases, with 10 bases between the two germline ends. The CDR3, as DNA: TGTGCCAGCAAGCCAGAGAGCTCCTATAATTCACCCCTCCACTTT. It yields the protein CASKPESSYNSPLHF.

V is TRBV27 and J is TRBJ1-2, with D maybe TRBD1 (6 bases). Trimming left V 10 bases short and J 7 bases short, with 13 bases between. CDR1 and CDR2 from the germline V gene are MNHEY and SMNVEV (reference sequence). CDR3 size: 11 residues. For the CDR3, the DNA is TGTGCCACCAGGTGGGGGGCTGGCTACACCTTC. This encodes CATRWGAGYTF.

The chain has TRBV29-1 and TRBJ1-2, with D unclear. The germline V and J ends were trimmed by 3 bases and 4 bases, with 12 bases remaining between them. The length of the CDR3 is 13 residues. The V gene's germline CDR1 is SQVTM and CDR2 ANQGSEA. CDR3 nucleotides: TGCAGCGTTGATAGCGGGGAGATCTATGGCTACACCTTC. This encodes CSVDSGEIYGYTF.

The chain joins TRBV19 to TRBJ1-5; the match to TRBD1 covers 10 bases. The V gene end was trimmed by 4 bases and the J gene end by 1 base; junction bases not matched to a gene: 4. This CDR3 contains 16 residues. Germline CDR1 reads LNHDA; CDR2 reads SQIVND (reference sequence). CDR3 region: CASSRTGGPSNQPQHF. The CDR3 region has the DNA TGTGCCAGTAGTAGGACAGGGGGTCCCAGCAATCAGCCCCAGCATTTT.

This clone was found once. V usage is TRBV14 and J usage is TRBJ2-5, with D possibly TRBD1 on 5 matching bases. The CDR3 length is 16 residues. Germline loops: CDR1 SGHDN, CDR2 FVKESK. Trimming left V 1 base short and J 5 bases short, with 17 bases between. The CDR3, as DNA: TGTGCCAGCAGCCAAGGGCTAGGACAAATTCTGGAGACCCAGTACTTC. It encodes CASSQGLGQILETQYF.

The rearrangement links TRBV10-1 to TRBJ2-7; no clear D. Germline lookup yields CDR1 WNHNN and CDR2 SYGVQD (reference sequence). This CDR3 spans 14 amino acids. Trimming stripped 5 bases from V and 2 bases from J, with 13 bases between. This CDR3 reads CASSPGRSPYEQYF. For the CDR3, the DNA is TGCGCCAGCAGTCCCGGACGGAGCCCCTACGAGCAGTACTTC.

This clone came up once. The chain recombines TRBV7-2 with TRBJ1-1; TRBD1 matches at 8 bases. Germline V gives CDR1 SGHTA, CDR2 FQGNSA. This CDR3 is 16 amino acids long. V lost 2 bases, J lost 1 base, and 6 bases stayed unmatched. CDR3 amino acids: CASSLSSGQANTEAFF. The CDR3 DNA reads TGTGCCAGCAGCTTATCGTCGGGACAGGCGAACACTGAAGCTTTCTTT.

The chain employs TRBV5-8 and TRBJ2-2; D is unclear. The CDR3 extends over 15 amino acids. Germline CDR1 and CDR2: SGHTS and YDEGEE. The V gene lost 5 bases and the J gene lost 1 base, with 12 bases spanning the gap. CDR3: CASSLDLRNTGELFF. DNA for the CDR3: TGTGCCAGCAGTTTAGACCTGAGGAACACCGGGGAGCTGTTTTTT.

CDR3 bases: TGTGCCAGCTCACCAGGGACAGGGAATTCGGAGTATGGCTACACCTTC. Translation gives CASSPGTGNSEYGYTF. This chain connects TRBV18 to TRBJ1-2; 9 nucleotides agree with TRBD1. This CDR3 is built from 16 residues. V shed 2 bases, J shed 5 bases, and the junction held 9 bases outside the gene matches. From germline, CDR1 is KGHSH and CDR2 LQKENI.

The chain has TRBV18 and TRBJ2-7, with TRBD1 matching 7 bases. Germline V lookup: CDR1 KGHSH, CDR2 LQKENI. CDR3 size: 15 residues. V was pared by 3 bases and J by 4 bases, with 9 bases of the junction left unmatched. This chain's CDR3 is CASSPGPGQAYEQYF. The CDR3 DNA reads as TGTGCCAGCTCACCGGGCCCCGGACAGGCATACGAGCAGTACTTC.